This TCR beta chain was found in a study of regulatory T cells in long-lasting Graves disease. Time point reported: newly diagnosed GD, antithyroid drugs for less than 3 months. PBMC-derived RNA was used for the TCR library. An endocrinology department in Xi'an, China, supplied the patients. Arm-PCR with iRepertoire HTBI primers amplified the CDR3 regions for these TCR beta libraries. In TCRdb, the multiplex PCR reads were re-called with MiXCR into one record per CDR3 protein. The data contain 550,000 to 700,000 distinct CDR3 sequences, about 15% of them singletons. This clonotype was counted many times. Germline V gives CDR1 LGHDT, CDR2 YNNKEL (reference sequence). J was trimmed by 5 bases and V by 5 bases; bases with no gene match: 1. The CDR3 contains 14 residues. These sequences were also reported in another study, on T cells in Graves' hyperthyroidism and ophthalmopathy. That source notes: Most thyroid clonotypes expanded above 0.001 were also detected in blood.

The sequence was obtained from a man in his late teens or twenties with Graves disease. The J gene is TRBJ2-1, the V gene TRBV3-1, with TRBD2 identical over 12 bases. The material was peripheral blood mononuclear cells (PBMCs), obtained at new diagnosis, from a patient treated with antithyroid drugs. For the CDR3, the DNA is TGTGCCAGCAGCAGGACTAGCGGGAACAATGAGCAGTTCTTC. As protein: CASSRTSGNNEQFF.